The rows below give T cell receptor beta chains drawn from one sample of a study of T cell responses to AZD1222 COVID-19 vaccine. Assay used: immunoSEQ multiplex PCR; TCRdb lists only in-frame clones, some missing. This table has some 170,000 clones, approximately 94% appearing once. Sequenced here: peripheral blood, sampled 28 days after the second AZD1222 dose. These receptors came from an adult who received the AZD1222 COVID-19 vaccine. Both conserved end residues are part of each CDR3. A D gene is named only where the DNA matches it firmly. Size values are once, few and many counts, or a class for expanded clones, and some rows have none.

size	V	D	J	DNA	CDR3
NA	TRBV15	NA	TRBJ1-5	TGTGCCACCAGCAGAGAGGGGTTTCAGCCCCAGCATTTT	CATSREGFQPQHF
NA	TRBV5-5	TRBD1	TRBJ1-5	TGTGCCAGCAGCTCGACAGGGCTGAGCAATCAGCCCCAGCATTTT	CASSSTGLSNQPQHF
NA	TRBV3-1/TRBV3-2	NA	TRBJ2-1	TGTGCCAGCAGCCAAGATCGCGGGCTTGAGCAGTTCTTC	CASSQDRGLEQFF
NA	TRBV30	NA	TRBJ2-3	TGTGCCTGGAACCCCTCAGGCCGAGGTACGCAGTATTTT	CAWNPSGRGTQYF
NA	TRBV18	TRBD2	TRBJ2-7	TGTGCCAGCTCACAGGGACTAGCGTCCTACGAGCAGTACTTC	CASSQGLASYEQYF
NA	TRBV9	NA	TRBJ1-3	TGTGCCAGCAGCGCCACGGGGAGGACGGTCTCTGGAAACACCATATATTTT	CASSATGRTVSGNTIYF
NA	TRBV2	NA	TRBJ1-5	TGTGCCAGCAGGGGGGGTTTCGTCGGCAATCAGCCCCAGCATTTT	CASRGGFVGNQPQHF
NA	TRBV7-9	TRBD1	TRBJ1-5	TGTGCCAGCAGCCCCGACAGGGGGGCCAATCAGCCCCAGCATTTT	CASSPDRGANQPQHF
NA	TRBV4-2	TRBD1	TRBJ1-5	TGTGCCAGCAGCCAAGGACAGGGCGAGTTCGGTCAGCCCCAGCATTTT	CASSQGQGEFGQPQHF
NA	TRBV28	NA	TRBJ2-1	TGTGCCAGCCTCTGGGGCAGGGGCTCGAATGAGCAGTTCTTC	CASLWGRGSNEQFF
NA	TRBV5-8	NA	TRBJ2-7	TGTGCCAGCAGCTTGAATCGGTACGAGCAGTACTTC	CASSLNRYEQYF
once	TRBV9	NA	TRBJ1-1	TGTGCCAGCAGCCCCCTTTGGGGAGGGGGGCACACTGAAGCTTTCTTT	CASSPLWGGGHTEAFF
NA	TRBV19	TRBD2	TRBJ2-3	TGTGCCAGTAGTATAGCACCTAGCGGGAGGGTCGGAGGTACGCAGTATTTT	CASSIAPSGRVGGTQYF
NA	TRBV2	NA	TRBJ1-4	TGTGCCAGCAGTAGGGGCTCCTCGGGGGAAAAACTGTTTTTT	CASSRGSSGEKLFF
NA	TRBV7-3	TRBD2	TRBJ2-5	TGTGCCAGCAGCTTAGCGGGAGGTGGGGAGACCCAGTACTTC	CASSLAGGGETQYF
NA	TRBV3-1/TRBV3-2	TRBD2	TRBJ2-2	TGTGCCAGCAGCCAAGAAACACTAGCGGGAGTCTCTGGGGAGCTGTTTTTT	CASSQETLAGVSGELFF
NA	TRBV7-8	NA	TRBJ1-2	TGTGCCAGCAGCTTGCTGACAGAGAATAACTATGGCTACACCTTC	CASSLLTENNYGYTF
NA	TRBV5-1	TRBD2	TRBJ2-1	TGCGCCAGCTGGAGCGGGAGCTCCTACAATGAGCAGTTCTTC	CASWSGSSYNEQFF
NA	TRBV12-3/TRBV12-4	NA	TRBJ2-1	TGTGCCAGCAGTTTAGCGCGGAATGAGCAGTTCTTC	CASSLARNEQFF
once	TRBV6-5	TRBD1	TRBJ1-6	TGTGCCAGCAGTAGACAGGGAACCAATTCACCCCTCCACTTT	CASSRQGTNSPLHF
NA	TRBV10-3	NA	TRBJ1-6	TGTGCCATCAGTGAAGGGCAGGGAGGTACACCCCTCCACTTT	CAISEGQGGTPLHF
NA	TRBV19	NA	TRBJ2-7	TGTGCCAGTAGTATACATACAGGGGAGGTTCAGCAGTACTTC	CASSIHTGEVQQYF
once	TRBV6-5	NA	TRBJ1-5	TGTGCCAGCAGTTACTCGTCCGGTCAGCCCCAGCATTTT	CASSYSSGQPQHF
NA	TRBV11-2	NA	TRBJ1-4	TGTGCCAGCAGCTCGATCACCCCAGGGCCTGCTAGTGGGGAAAAACTGTTTTTT	CASSSITPGPASGEKLFF
NA	TRBV27	NA	TRBJ1-4	TGTGCCAGCGGCCTTTCGGAGGGGTCTAATGAAAAACTGTTTTTT	CASGLSEGSNEKLFF
NA	TRBV27	TRBD2	TRBJ2-3	TGTGCCAGCAGTACGGGACTAGCGGGAGGGCCGGATTTT	CASSTGLAGGPDF
NA	TRBV11-2	NA	TRBJ2-1	TGTGCCAGCAGCCCCAATCGCAATGAGCAGTTCTTC	CASSPNRNEQFF
NA	TRBV30	NA	TRBJ2-7	TGTGCCTGGAGCCCGATTGTCGGAAACTTCTACGAGCAGTACTTC	CAWSPIVGNFYEQYF
NA	TRBV6-1	NA	TRBJ2-1	TGTGCCAGCAGTGAAGCACCGGGAACCACCTACAATGAGCAGTTCTTC	CASSEAPGTTYNEQFF
NA	TRBV18	TRBD2	TRBJ2-7	TGTGCCAGCTCCCCTCCCCTAGCGGGAGGGAGCTCCTACGAGCAGTACTTC	CASSPPLAGGSSYEQYF
NA	TRBV6-2/TRBV6-3	NA	TRBJ1-5	TGTGCCAGCAGTTACTCAAAGGACACCCAACCCAATCAGCCCCAGCATTTT	CASSYSKDTQPNQPQHF
NA	TRBV28	NA	TRBJ2-2	TGTGCCAGCAAGGCCCCGTGGGCTGAGACCGGGGAGCTGTTTTTT	CASKAPWAETGELFF
NA	TRBV2	NA	TRBJ1-5	TGTGCCAGCAGTGAAGGGAGGAATCAGCCCCAGCATTTT	CASSEGRNQPQHF
NA	TRBV29-1	NA	TRBJ2-4	TGCAGCGTTGAAGATGGCGACGAAAAAAACATTCAGTACTTC	CSVEDGDEKNIQYF
NA	TRBV7-9	TRBD1	TRBJ1-4	TGTGCCAGCAGCTCGCGGGACAGGGGATTATACGGTAATGAAAAACTGTTTTTT	CASSSRDRGLYGNEKLFF
NA	TRBV4-1	TRBD2	TRBJ2-2	TGCGCCAGCAGCCAAAATTTAAGGACTAGCCCCGTCCTCGGGGAGCTGTTTTTT	CASSQNLRTSPVLGELFF
once	TRBV6-2/TRBV6-3	NA	TRBJ1-1	TGTGCCAGCAGCCACTTTAGGGGGAACACTGAAGCTTTCTTT	CASSHFRGNTEAFF
NA	TRBV9	NA	TRBJ2-1	TGTGCCAGCAGCGCGGGTGTAGGGTACAATGAGCAGTTCTTC	CASSAGVGYNEQFF
once	TRBV10-2	TRBD2	TRBJ2-1	TGCGCCAGCAGTGACCCCGGGAGGGCCGGTGGTGAGCAGTTCTTC	CASSDPGRAGGEQFF
NA	TRBV2	NA	TRBJ2-3	TGTGCCAGCAGTGAAGTGGGGAAACGCACAGATACGCAGTATTTT	CASSEVGKRTDTQYF
NA	TRBV6-5	NA	TRBJ1-2	TGTGCCAGCAGCCGTGGACGGATCTATGGCTACACCTTC	CASSRGRIYGYTF
NA	TRBV5-6	NA	TRBJ1-1	TGTGCCAGCAGCTTGGCAGGTCCGAACACTGAAGCTTTCTTT	CASSLAGPNTEAFF